Listed below are T cell receptor beta chains from one sample, sequenced in a study of blood T cell repertoires in COVID-19. Sequenced by immunoSEQ multiplex PCR; TCRdb stores in-frame clones only, minus some. The top ten clones hold about 9.1% of a sample with approximately 250,000 clones, approximately 87% of them seen once. Material for sequencing was peripheral blood. These receptors were taken from a human donor in a cohort sampled during active COVID-19. Each CDR3 is given with its conserved first and last residue. The order of the fields is CDR3 protein, CDR3 DNA, J gene, clone size, V gene, D gene. D genes are given only for firm matches. The listing skips clone size in some rows; elsewhere it reads once, few, many or a size class.

CDR3: CASTDSGTDTQYF
DNA: TGTGCCAGCACCGACTCGGGCACAGATACGCAGTATTTT
J: TRBJ2-3
size: -
V: TRBV2
D: -

CDR3: CASSPGLAGGKGTQYF
DNA: TGTGCCAGCAGCCCCGGACTAGCGGGGGGGAAGGGTACGCAGTATTTT
J: TRBJ2-3
size: -
V: TRBV5-5
D: TRBD2

CDR3: CATSRVYWGPTGLDSNQPQHF
DNA: TGTGCCACCAGCAGAGTTTATTGGGGCCCGACAGGGCTCGATAGCAATCAGCCCCAGCATTTT
J: TRBJ1-5
size: -
V: TRBV15
D: TRBD1

CDR3: CAISESLLDRASLNEQFF
DNA: TGTGCCATCAGTGAGTCCCTTCTGGACAGGGCAAGTCTCAATGAGCAGTTCTTC
J: TRBJ2-1
size: -
V: TRBV10-3
D: TRBD1

CDR3: CASSKDRGLWNEQFF
DNA: TGTGCCAGCAGCAAGGACAGGGGGCTTTGGAATGAGCAGTTCTTC
J: TRBJ2-1
size: -
V: TRBV7-3
D: TRBD1

CDR3: CASSAPGQGYRPQHF
DNA: TGTGCCAGCAGTGCCCCGGGACAGGGGTATCGACCCCAGCATTTT
J: TRBJ1-5
size: once
V: TRBV2
D: TRBD1

CDR3: CASSLQGGPQHF
DNA: TGTGCCAGCAGTCTACAGGGGGGGCCCCAGCATTTT
J: TRBJ1-5
size: -
V: TRBV9
D: TRBD1

CDR3: CAISEGGRDYNEQFF
DNA: TGTGCCATCAGTGAGGGCGGGAGGGATTACAATGAGCAGTTCTTC
J: TRBJ2-1
size: once
V: TRBV10-3
D: TRBD2

CDR3: CASSVTRVAYNEQFF
DNA: TGTGCCAGCAGCGTTACGAGGGTAGCCTACAATGAGCAGTTCTTC
J: TRBJ2-1
size: -
V: TRBV9
D: -

CDR3: CASSYLGGFIYEQYF
DNA: TGTGCCAGCAGTTACTTGGGCGGGTTTATCTACGAGCAGTACTTC
J: TRBJ2-7
size: -
V: TRBV6-2/TRBV6-3
D: -

CDR3: CASSVAGQGRSTEAFF
DNA: TGTGCCAGCAGCGTAGCAGGACAGGGAAGGAGCACTGAAGCTTTCTTT
J: TRBJ1-1
size: once
V: TRBV9
D: TRBD1

CDR3: CASSGINRFYYEQYF
DNA: TGTGCCAGCAGCGGAATTAACAGGTTTTACTACGAGCAGTACTTC
J: TRBJ2-7
size: -
V: TRBV5-6
D: -

CDR3: CASSLAGSARYF
DNA: TGTGCCAGCAGCTTAGCCGGGTCCGCGAGGTACTTC
J: TRBJ2-7
size: -
V: TRBV11-2
D: -

CDR3: CASSMMQGAGEQFF
DNA: TGTGCCAGTAGTATGATGCAGGGGGCGGGTGAGCAGTTCTTC
J: TRBJ2-1
size: -
V: TRBV19
D: TRBD1

CDR3: CASSRTRTRELFF
DNA: TGTGCTAGTAGCAGGACTAGGACCCGGGAGCTGTTTTTT
J: TRBJ2-2
size: -
V: TRBV12-5
D: TRBD2

CDR3: CASRLGTSAYNEQFF
DNA: TGTGCCAGCAGGCTCGGGACTAGCGCGTACAATGAGCAGTTCTTC
J: TRBJ2-1
size: -
V: TRBV6-5
D: TRBD2

CDR3: CASTKGQTSNQPQHF
DNA: TGTGCCAGCACCAAGGGACAGACTAGCAATCAGCCCCAGCATTTT
J: TRBJ1-5
size: once
V: TRBV28
D: TRBD1

CDR3: CASSRFRDQPQHF
DNA: TGTGCCAGCAGCCGGTTCAGGGATCAGCCCCAGCATTTT
J: TRBJ1-5
size: -
V: TRBV3-1/TRBV3-2
D: -

CDR3: CASSFWGDSTGETQYF
DNA: TGTGCCAGCAGCTTTTGGGGGGACAGTACAGGGGAGACCCAGTACTTC
J: TRBJ2-5
size: -
V: TRBV11-2
D: -

CDR3: CASSLRVPETQYF
DNA: TGTGCCAGCAGCCTCAGGGTACCAGAGACCCAGTACTTC
J: TRBJ2-5
size: -
V: TRBV28
D: -